This T cell receptor beta chain was recorded in a study of shared clonotypes between healthy human individuals. Study information: Each donor's CD8 memory used one plate, CD8 naive two, each CD4 subset three.

As to this clone: No antigen is known for it.

Sorted-subset replicate PCR reactions contained 200 ng DNA, corresponding to tens of thousands of T cell genomes. Clones were read by immunoSEQ multiplex PCR, and TCRdb kept only the in-frame ones, dropping some. This table holds 2.5 million or so clones, approximately 94% found once. Overall study findings and caveats: Having only a few donors restricted how much genetic and exposure-history diversity was captured.

Division of CD4+ cells produced a CD45RA+ naive subset and a CD45RA-negative memory subset. The CDR3 is 16 amino acids. Germline V CDR1 and CDR2: SGHRS, YFSETQ. V was trimmed by 0 bases and J by 2 bases, leaving 15 bases between them. J is TRBJ2-7 and V is TRBV5-1; tentative D call: TRBD2 (6 bases). The specimen sequenced was naive CD4+ T cells sorted from blood. Subset specified: CD45RA+ positively selected. This clonotype was sampled from a man between 18 and 29 years old in good health. CDR3 residues: CASSLARGRGTYEQYF. The CDR3 DNA follows: TGCGCCAGCAGCTTGGCCAGAGGGCGGGGTACCTACGAGCAGTACTTC.